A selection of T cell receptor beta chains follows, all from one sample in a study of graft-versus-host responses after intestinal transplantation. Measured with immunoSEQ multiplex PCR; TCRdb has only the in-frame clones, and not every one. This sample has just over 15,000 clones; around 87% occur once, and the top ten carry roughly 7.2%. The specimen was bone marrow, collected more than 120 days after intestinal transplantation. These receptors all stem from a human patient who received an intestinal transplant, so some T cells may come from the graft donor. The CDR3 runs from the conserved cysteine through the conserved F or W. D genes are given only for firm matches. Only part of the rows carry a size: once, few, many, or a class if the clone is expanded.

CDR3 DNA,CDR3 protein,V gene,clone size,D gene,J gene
TGTGCCAGCAGCTTATGGCAGGGGGCGAACGGGGAGCTGTTTTTT,CASSLWQGANGELFF,TRBV7-2,.,TRBD1,TRBJ2-2
TGTGCCAGCAGTTACTCGGCTAGCGGGAGGGAGAAGGCCGGGGAGCTGTTTTTT,CASSYSASGREKAGELFF,TRBV6-7,.,TRBD2,TRBJ2-2
TGTGCCAGCAGCTTACGGCCGGGACAGGGGAACACTGAAGCTTTCTTT,CASSLRPGQGNTEAFF,TRBV13,once,TRBD1,TRBJ1-1
TGCAGCGTTGAAGGTTCTGGGGAGTACGAGCAGTACTTC,CSVEGSGEYEQYF,TRBV29-1,.,.,TRBJ2-7
TGTGCCAGCAGTGAAGCCATGGCCGGTGGCGACGAGCAGTACTTC,CASSEAMAGGDEQYF,TRBV6-1,.,.,TRBJ2-7
TGCAGCGTTGGACAGGAAGATAACTATGGCTACACCTTC,CSVGQEDNYGYTF,TRBV29-1,.,.,TRBJ1-2
TGTGCCAGCAGTGTAGGGACAGGGAGAAACAATGAGCAGTTCTTC,CASSVGTGRNNEQFF,TRBV28,.,TRBD1,TRBJ2-1
TGTGCCAGCTGTTTACTTGGGGGGGCTGGGGGCAATCAGCCCCAGCATTTT,CASCLLGGAGGNQPQHF,TRBV28,once,.,TRBJ1-5
TGCGCCAGCCGCGGGGATTACTCGCTCAGGGATATGAACACTGAAGCTTTCTTT,CASRGDYSLRDMNTEAFF,TRBV5-1,.,.,TRBJ1-1
TGTGCCAGCAGTTCGCTGGCCTCCGGTGGCTACACCTTC,CASSSLASGGYTF,TRBV6-5,.,.,TRBJ1-2
TGTGCCAGCAGCTCCCCCCTCGGGGCCCAAGAGACCCAGTACTTC,CASSSPLGAQETQYF,TRBV11-2,.,.,TRBJ2-5
TGCGCCAGCAGCCAAGTACCGGGACTAGAGTACTACGAGCAGTACTTC,CASSQVPGLEYYEQYF,TRBV4-1,.,TRBD2,TRBJ2-7
TGTGGCCGGGGGGCAAGCTCTGGGGCCAACGTCCTGACTTTC,CGRGASSGANVLTF,TRBV30,.,.,TRBJ2-6
TGTGCCAGTAGTCAGACTCGAAACAATGAGCAGTTCTTC,CASSQTRNNEQFF,TRBV19,.,.,TRBJ2-1
TGTGCCAGCAGGGCCACTAGCGGAGGCTCCTACGAGCAGTACTTC,CASRATSGGSYEQYF,TRBV2,.,TRBD2,TRBJ2-7
TGTGCCAGCAGTGAAGAACAGGGTGGGGCCAACGTCCTGACTTTC,CASSEEQGGANVLTF,TRBV6-1,.,.,TRBJ2-6
TGCAGTGCCTACTACAATGAGCAGTTCTTC,CSAYYNEQFF,TRBV20-1,.,.,TRBJ2-1
TGTGCCAGCTCACCTTGGACAGGGTCGGGACTAGGGGACTACAATGAGCAGTTCTTC,CASSPWTGSGLGDYNEQFF,TRBV18,.,.,TRBJ2-1
TGTGCCAGCAGTGTGGGAAAAGGATTATTGACCGGGGAGCTGTTTTTT,CASSVGKGLLTGELFF,TRBV28,once,.,TRBJ2-2
TGCGCCAGCAGCTTAGGCGGGGGCTCCTACGAGCAGTACTTC,CASSLGGGSYEQYF,TRBV5-1,once,TRBD2,TRBJ2-7
TGTGCCAGCAGACCTGACAGGGGGCAGGGCTACGAGCAGTACTTC,CASRPDRGQGYEQYF,TRBV6-1,.,TRBD1,TRBJ2-7
TGCGCCAGCAGCTTGGTGTGGCCACCGGGACTGTCCTACGAGCAGTACTTC,CASSLVWPPGLSYEQYF,TRBV5-1,.,.,TRBJ2-7
TGTGCCAGCAGTACTAGCGGAGACACCGGGGAGCTGTTTTTT,CASSTSGDTGELFF,TRBV6-1,once,TRBD2,TRBJ2-2
TGTGCCAGCAGTCCCGGGACACCCGACTACGAGCAGTACTTC,CASSPGTPDYEQYF,TRBV6-5,.,.,TRBJ2-7
TGTGCCAGTAGTATCCCGGGACAGTTCTATGGCTACACCTTC,CASSIPGQFYGYTF,TRBV19,.,TRBD1,TRBJ1-2
TGTGCCAGCACGCCAGCGGGAGGGCCGGGCGAGCAGTACTTC,CASTPAGGPGEQYF,TRBV27,.,TRBD2,TRBJ2-7
TGTGCCAGCAGCCCCACAGGTACCACAGATACGCAGTATTTT,CASSPTGTTDTQYF,TRBV6-4,few,.,TRBJ2-3
TGTGCCAGCAGTTCCAGGGATTCGGGGCAGCCCCAGCATTTT,CASSSRDSGQPQHF,TRBV6-5,few,.,TRBJ1-5
TGTGCCAGCAGCCAAGTGGGGGGGGGCGAGCAGTACTTC,CASSQVGGGEQYF,TRBV4-2,.,TRBD2,TRBJ2-7